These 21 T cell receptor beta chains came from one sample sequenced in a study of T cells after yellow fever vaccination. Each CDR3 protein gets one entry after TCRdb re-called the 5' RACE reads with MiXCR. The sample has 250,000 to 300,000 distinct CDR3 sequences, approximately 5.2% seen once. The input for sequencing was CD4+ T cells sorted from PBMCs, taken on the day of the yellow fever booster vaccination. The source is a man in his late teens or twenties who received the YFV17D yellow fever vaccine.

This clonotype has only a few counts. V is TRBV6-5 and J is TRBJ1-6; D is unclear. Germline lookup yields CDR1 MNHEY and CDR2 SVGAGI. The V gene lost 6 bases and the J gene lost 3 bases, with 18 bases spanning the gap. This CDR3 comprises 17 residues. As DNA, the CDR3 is TGTGCCAGCAGCCGCCTTCGAGGCCGGGGCTATAATTCACCCCTCCACTTT. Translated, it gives CASSRLRGRGYNSPLHF.

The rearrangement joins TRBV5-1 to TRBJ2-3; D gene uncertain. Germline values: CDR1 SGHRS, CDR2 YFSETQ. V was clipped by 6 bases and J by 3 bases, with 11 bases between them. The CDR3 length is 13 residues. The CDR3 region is CASTPSGTDTQYF. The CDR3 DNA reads TGCGCCAGCACCCCCTCGGGTACAGATACGCAGTATTTT.

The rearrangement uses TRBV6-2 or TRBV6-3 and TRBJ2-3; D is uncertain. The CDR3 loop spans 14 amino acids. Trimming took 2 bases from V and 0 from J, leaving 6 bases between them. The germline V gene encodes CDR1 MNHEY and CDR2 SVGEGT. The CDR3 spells CASSYVGSTDTQYF. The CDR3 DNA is TGTGCCAGCAGTTACGTCGGGAGCACAGATACGCAGTATTTT.

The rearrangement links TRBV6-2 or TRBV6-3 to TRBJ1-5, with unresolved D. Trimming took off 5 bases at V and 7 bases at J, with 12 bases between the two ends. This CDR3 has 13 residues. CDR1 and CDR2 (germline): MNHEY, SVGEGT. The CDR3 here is CASSPVVGQPQHF. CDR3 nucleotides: TGTGCCAGCAGTCCTGTGGTCGGGCAGCCCCAGCATTTT.

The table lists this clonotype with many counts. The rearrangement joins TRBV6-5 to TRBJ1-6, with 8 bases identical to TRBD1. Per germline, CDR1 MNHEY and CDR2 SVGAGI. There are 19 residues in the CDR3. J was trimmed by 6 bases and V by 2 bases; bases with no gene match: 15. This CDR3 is CASSYAIRTGWGGNSPLHF. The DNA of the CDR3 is TGTGCCAGCAGTTACGCTATTAGGACAGGGTGGGGGGGTAATTCACCCCTCCACTTT.

This CDR3 reads CSAREAGVGADTQYF. The DNA for the CDR3 is TGCAGTGCTAGAGAAGCGGGGGTGGGGGCAGATACGCAGTATTTT. The chain employs TRBV20-1 and TRBJ2-3; 8 bases match TRBD2. The CDR3 extends over 15 amino acids. With V trimmed by 0 bases and J by 4 bases, 6 bases remained unmatched. Germline assignment: CDR1 DFQATT and CDR2 SNEGSKA (reference sequence).

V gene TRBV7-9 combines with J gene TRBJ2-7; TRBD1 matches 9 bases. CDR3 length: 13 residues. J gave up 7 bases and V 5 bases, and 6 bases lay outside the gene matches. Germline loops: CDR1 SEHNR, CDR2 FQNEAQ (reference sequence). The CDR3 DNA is TGTGCCAGCAGCCGGGGACAGGGTGAAGAGCAGTACGTC. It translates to CASSRGQGEEQYV.

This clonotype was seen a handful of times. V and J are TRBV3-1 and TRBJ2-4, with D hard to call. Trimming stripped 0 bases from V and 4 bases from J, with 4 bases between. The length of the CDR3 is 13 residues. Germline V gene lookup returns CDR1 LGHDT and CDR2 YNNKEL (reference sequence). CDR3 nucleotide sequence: TGTGCCAGCAGCCAAGAAGGGAAAAACATTCAGTACTTC. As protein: CASSQEGKNIQYF. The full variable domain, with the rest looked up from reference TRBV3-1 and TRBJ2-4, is DTAVSQTPKYLVTQMGNDKSIKCEQNLGHDTMYWYKQDSKKFLKIMFSYNNKELIINETVPNRFSPKSPDKAHLNLHINSLELGDSAVYFCASSQEGKNIQYFGAGTRLSVL.

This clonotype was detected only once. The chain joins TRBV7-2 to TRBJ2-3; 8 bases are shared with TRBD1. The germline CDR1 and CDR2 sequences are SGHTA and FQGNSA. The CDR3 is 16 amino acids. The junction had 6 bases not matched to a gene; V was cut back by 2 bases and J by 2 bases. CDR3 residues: CASSLNGRGLTDTQYF. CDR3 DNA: TGTGCCAGCAGCTTAAATGGCAGGGGGCTCACAGATACGCAGTATTTT.

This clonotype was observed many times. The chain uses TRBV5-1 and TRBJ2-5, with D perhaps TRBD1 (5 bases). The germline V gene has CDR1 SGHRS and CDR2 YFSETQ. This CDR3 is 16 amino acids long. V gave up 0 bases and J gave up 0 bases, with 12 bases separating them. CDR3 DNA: TGCGCCAGCAGCTTGGTTGGGGCGGTGTACCAAGAGACCCAGTACTTC. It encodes CASSLVGAVYQETQYF.

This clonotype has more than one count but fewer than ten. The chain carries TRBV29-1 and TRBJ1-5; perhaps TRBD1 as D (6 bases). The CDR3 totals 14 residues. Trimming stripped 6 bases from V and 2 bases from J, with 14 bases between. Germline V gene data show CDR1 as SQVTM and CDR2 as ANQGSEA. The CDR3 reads CSVNEGQGNQPQHF. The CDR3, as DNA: TGCAGCGTGAATGAGGGACAAGGCAATCAGCCCCAGCATTTT.

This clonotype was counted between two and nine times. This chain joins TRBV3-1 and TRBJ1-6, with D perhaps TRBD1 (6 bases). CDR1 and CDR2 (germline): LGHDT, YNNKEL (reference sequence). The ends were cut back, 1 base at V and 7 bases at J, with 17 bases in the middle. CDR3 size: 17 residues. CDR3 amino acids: CASSQVGGAVRNSPLHF. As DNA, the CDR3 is TGTGCCAGCAGCCAAGTTGGGGGGGCGGTTCGGAATTCACCCCTCCACTTT. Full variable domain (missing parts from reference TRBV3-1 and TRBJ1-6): DTAVSQTPKYLVTQMGNDKSIKCEQNLGHDTMYWYKQDSKKFLKIMFSYNNKELIINETVPNRFSPKSPDKAHLNLHINSLELGDSAVYFCASSQVGGAVRNSPLHFGNGTRLTVT.

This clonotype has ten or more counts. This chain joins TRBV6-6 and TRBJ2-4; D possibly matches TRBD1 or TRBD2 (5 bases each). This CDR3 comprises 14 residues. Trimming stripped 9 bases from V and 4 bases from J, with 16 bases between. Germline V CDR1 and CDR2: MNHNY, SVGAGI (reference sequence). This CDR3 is CASQPRDGKNIQYF. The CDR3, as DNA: TGTGCCAGTCAACCCCGGGACGGTAAAAACATTCAGTACTTC.

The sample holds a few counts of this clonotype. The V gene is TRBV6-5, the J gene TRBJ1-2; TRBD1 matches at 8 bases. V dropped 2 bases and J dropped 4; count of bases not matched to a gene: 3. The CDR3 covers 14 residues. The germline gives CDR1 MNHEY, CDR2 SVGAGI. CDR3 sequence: CASSYVGTGYGYTF. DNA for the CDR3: TGTGCCAGCAGTTACGTCGGGACAGGCTATGGCTACACCTTC.

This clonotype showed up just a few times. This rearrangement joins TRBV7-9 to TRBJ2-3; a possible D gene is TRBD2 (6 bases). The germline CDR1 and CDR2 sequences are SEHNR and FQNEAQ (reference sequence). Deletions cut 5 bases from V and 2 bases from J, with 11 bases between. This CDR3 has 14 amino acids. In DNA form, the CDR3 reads TGTGCCAGCAGCCCACTAGCAAACACAGATACGCAGTATTTT. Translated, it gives CASSPLANTDTQYF.

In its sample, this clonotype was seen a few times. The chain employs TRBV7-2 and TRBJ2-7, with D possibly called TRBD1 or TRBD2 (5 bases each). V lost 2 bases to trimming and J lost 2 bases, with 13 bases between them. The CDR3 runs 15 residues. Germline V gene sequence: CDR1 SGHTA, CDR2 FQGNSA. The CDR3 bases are TGTGCCAGCAGCTTACGGGGCTTGGGGGCCTACGAGCAGTACTTC. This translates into CASSLRGLGAYEQYF. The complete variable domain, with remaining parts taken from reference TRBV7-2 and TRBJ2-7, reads GAGVSQSPSNKVTEKGKDVELRCDPISGHTALYWYRQSLGQGLEFLIYFQGNSAPDKSGLPSDRFSAERTGGSVSTLTIQRTQQEDSAVYLCASSLRGLGAYEQYFGPGTRLTVT.

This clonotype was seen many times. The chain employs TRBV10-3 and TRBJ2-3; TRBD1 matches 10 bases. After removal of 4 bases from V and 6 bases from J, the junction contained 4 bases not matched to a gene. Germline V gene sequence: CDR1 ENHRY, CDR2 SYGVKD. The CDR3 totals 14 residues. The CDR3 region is CAISGTGGRDTQYF. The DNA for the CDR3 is TGTGCCATCAGTGGGACAGGGGGAAGGGATACGCAGTATTTT.

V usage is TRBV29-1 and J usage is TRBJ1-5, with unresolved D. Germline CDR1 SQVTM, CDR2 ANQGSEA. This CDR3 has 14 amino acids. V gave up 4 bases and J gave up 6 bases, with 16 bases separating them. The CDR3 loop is CSVAIGFVGQPQHF. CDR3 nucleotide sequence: TGCAGCGTTGCAATCGGGTTCGTCGGTCAGCCCCAGCATTTT.

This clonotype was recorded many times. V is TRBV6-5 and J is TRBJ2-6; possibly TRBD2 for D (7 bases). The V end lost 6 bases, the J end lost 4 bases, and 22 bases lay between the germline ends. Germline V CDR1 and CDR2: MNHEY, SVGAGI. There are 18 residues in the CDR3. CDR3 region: CASSLWEGGDSGANVLTF. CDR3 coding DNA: TGTGCCAGCAGCCTCTGGGAGGGGGGGGACTCCGGGGCCAACGTCCTGACTTTC.

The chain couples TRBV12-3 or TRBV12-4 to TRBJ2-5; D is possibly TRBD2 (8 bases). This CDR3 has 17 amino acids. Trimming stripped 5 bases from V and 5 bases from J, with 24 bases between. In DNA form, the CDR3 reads TGTGCCAGCAGTCCCGGACTAGCCAGGCCCAGGGGGGAGACCCAGTACTTC. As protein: CASSPGLARPRGETQYF.

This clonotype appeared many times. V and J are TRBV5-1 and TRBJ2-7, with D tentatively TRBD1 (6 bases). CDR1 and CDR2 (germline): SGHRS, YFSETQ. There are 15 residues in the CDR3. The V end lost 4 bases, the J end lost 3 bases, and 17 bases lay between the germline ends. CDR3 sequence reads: CASSDAKTGRYEQYF. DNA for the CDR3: TGCGCCAGCAGCGATGCCAAGACAGGCCGCTACGAGCAGTACTTC.